Below, 2 T cell receptor beta chains from the same sample are listed, as sequenced in a study of blood T cell repertoires in COVID-19. Only in-frame clones appear in the TCRdb table, and some are missing; sequencing was by immunoSEQ multiplex PCR. The data show 170,000 or so clones, around 77% seen once. Sequences were obtained from peripheral blood. The receptors shown here come from a man aged 70 or older with active or convalescent COVID-19.

The chain carries TRBV2 and TRBJ2-3, with D perhaps TRBD2 (5 bases). Germline V CDR1 and CDR2: SNHLY, FYNNEI. The CDR3 extends over 14 amino acids. Trimming shortened V by 8 bases and J by 2 bases, and 14 bases separated the two germline ends. The CDR3 here is CASAKAENTDTQYF. Here the CDR3 DNA reads TGTGCCAGCGCCAAAGCGGAGAACACAGATACGCAGTATTTT.

V is TRBV10-3 and J is TRBJ1-2; no firm D call. Germline CDR1 is ENHRY and CDR2 is SYGVKD. This CDR3 comprises 12 residues. V lost 3 bases and J lost 4, with 6 bases in between. The chain's CDR3 is CAISDGSYGYTF. CDR3 sequence (DNA): TGTGCCATCAGTGACGGGAGCTATGGCTACACCTTC.